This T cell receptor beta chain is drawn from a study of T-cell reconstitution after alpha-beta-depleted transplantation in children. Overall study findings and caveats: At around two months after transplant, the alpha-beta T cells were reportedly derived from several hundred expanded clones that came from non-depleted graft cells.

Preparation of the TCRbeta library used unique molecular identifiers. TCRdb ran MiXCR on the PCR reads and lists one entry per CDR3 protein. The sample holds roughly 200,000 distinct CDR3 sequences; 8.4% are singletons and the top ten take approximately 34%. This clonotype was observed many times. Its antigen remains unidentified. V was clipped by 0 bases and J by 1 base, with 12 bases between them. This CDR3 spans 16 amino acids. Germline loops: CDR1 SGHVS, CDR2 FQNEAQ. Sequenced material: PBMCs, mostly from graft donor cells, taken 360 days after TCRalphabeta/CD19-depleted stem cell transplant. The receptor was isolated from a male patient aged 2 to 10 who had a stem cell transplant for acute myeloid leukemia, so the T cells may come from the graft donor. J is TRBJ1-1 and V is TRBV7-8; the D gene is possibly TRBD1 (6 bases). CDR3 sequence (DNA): TGTGCCAGCAGCTTAGCCCTCCAGGGGCGGAACACTGAAGCTTTCTTT. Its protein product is CASSLALQGRNTEAFF.